The next 18 T cell receptor beta chains were all read from a single sample in a study of pediatric ulcerative colitis. One to two pinch biopsies were taken from the rectum during colonoscopy. Profiled with immunoSEQ multiplex PCR; TCRdb holds only in-frame clones, not every one. The sample carries tens of thousands of clones, 80% to 90% recorded once. Material: gut tissue. Receptors were obtained from a boy aged 5-17 years with mild ulcerative colitis.

The CDR3 DNA reads as TGCGCCAGCACCACTTCTCTACAGGGCCCTGGTGAAAAACTGTTTTTT. Its translation: CASTTSLQGPGEKLFF. The chain combines TRBV5-1 with TRBJ1-4, with D perhaps matching TRBD1 (6 bases). The CDR3 spans 16 residues. V lost 6 bases, J lost 7 bases, and 22 bases lay in between. The germline CDR1 and CDR2 sequences are SGHRS and YFSETQ.

The rearrangement uses TRBV6-6 and TRBJ2-5; D remains unclear. This CDR3 region has 14 residues. The V end was cut by 7 bases, the J end by 3 bases, with 15 bases between. The germline gives CDR1 MNHNY, CDR2 SVGAGI (reference sequence). DNA of the CDR3: TGTGCCAGCACCCTAGACATGTACGAAGAGACCCAGTACTTC. Translation: CASTLDMYEETQYF.

The chain couples TRBV30 to TRBJ1-4; D is undetermined. Trimming left V 7 bases short and J 5 bases short, with 8 bases between. CDR1 is GTSNPN, CDR2 SVGIG, per germline (reference sequence). The CDR3 totals 11 residues. As DNA, the CDR3 is TGTGCCTCACAGAGAAATGAAAAACTGTTTTTT. It translates to CASQRNEKLFF.

The genes are TRBV4-2 and TRBJ2-1; TRBD2 aligns across 10 bases. Germline V CDR1 and CDR2: LGHNA, YNFKEQ. V shed 4 bases, J shed 3 bases, and the junction held 6 bases outside the gene matches. CDR3 size: 16 residues. This CDR3 is CASSRLGLADYNEQFF. The CDR3 region has the DNA TGTGCCAGCAGCCGCCTAGGACTAGCGGACTACAATGAGCAGTTCTTC.

This clone was seen a few times. This chain connects TRBV19 to TRBJ1-1; 8 bases map to TRBD1. Germline assignment: CDR1 LNHDA and CDR2 SQIVND (reference sequence). CDR3 length: 15 residues. Trimming at V came to 6 bases and at J to 6 bases, leaving 12 bases not matched to a gene. CDR3 DNA: TGTGCCAGTAGACCCTTGGACAGGGAGCTCGCTGAAGCTTTCTTT. This translates into CASRPLDRELAEAFF.

CDR3 loop: CASSITGWDTEAFF. The CDR3 coding sequence is TGTGCCAGTAGTATCACGGGGTGGGACACTGAAGCTTTCTTT. The chain combines TRBV19 with TRBJ1-1; no clear D gene. The CDR3 runs to 14 residues. V lost 3 bases to trimming and J lost 3 bases, with 11 bases between them. Per the germline V gene, CDR1 is LNHDA and CDR2 is SQIVND (reference sequence).

V gene TRBV9 combines with J gene TRBJ2-1; D is uncertain. Trimming took 1 base from V and 5 from J, leaving 4 bases between them. The CDR3 has 12 amino acids. CDR1 SGDLS and CDR2 YYNGEE come from the germline V gene. The CDR3 nucleotides are TGTGCCAGCAGCGTAAACCACAATGAGCAGTTCTTC. Protein sequence: CASSVNHNEQFF.

The chain recombines TRBV29-1 with TRBJ1-1; no reliable D call. V dropped 5 bases and J dropped 0 bases, with 7 bases sitting between them. The CDR3 runs 12 residues. Germline values: CDR1 SQVTM, CDR2 ANQGSEA. The DNA for the CDR3 is TGCAGCGTTCTATCCTTGAACACTGAAGCTTTCTTT. It yields the protein CSVLSLNTEAFF.

The chain recombines TRBV7-6 with TRBJ2-5; TRBD1 or TRBD2 may be the D gene (6 bases each). V gave up 5 bases and J gave up 5 bases, with 21 bases separating them. CDR3 length equals 16 residues. Germline CDR1 SGHVS, CDR2 FNYEAQ. The DNA of the CDR3 is TGTGCCAGCAGCGCCCGTTTGACGGGGGCAGAGGAGACCCAGTACTTC. As protein: CASSARLTGAEETQYF.

This clone was seen only once. Other DNA variants within this sample encode the same CDR3. The rearrangement uses TRBV7-3 and TRBJ2-6; D is ambiguous. From germline, CDR1 is SGHTA and CDR2 FQGTGA. The CDR3 runs to 15 residues. V lost 1 base and J 3 bases, leaving 7 bases between the germline ends. The DNA for the CDR3 is TGTGCCAGCAGCTTAAAGGGAAGTGGGGCCAACGTCCTGACTTTC. Encoded protein: CASSLKGSGANVLTF.

V gene TRBV6-6 combines with J gene TRBJ1-5; TRBD1 aligns across 10 bases. V shed 4 bases and J 5 bases; nucleotides not matched to a gene: 8. Per germline, CDR1 MNHNY and CDR2 SVGAGI (reference sequence). This CDR3 has 16 residues. Here the CDR3 reads CASSWGQGPGDQPQHF. CDR3 coding DNA: TGTGCCAGCAGTTGGGGACAGGGGCCCGGGGATCAGCCCCAGCATTTT.

In nucleotides, the CDR3 is TGTGCCAGCACCTGGGACAGGGCTGATTCACCCCTCCACTTT. The encoded protein is CASTWDRADSPLHF. The chain has TRBV6-1 and TRBJ1-6; 9 positions agree with TRBD1. Unmatched junction bases numbered 6, after V lost 7 bases and J lost 8 bases. Germline V gives CDR1 MNHNS, CDR2 SASEGT. This CDR3 comprises 14 residues.

The J gene is TRBJ2-7, the V gene TRBV27; 7 positions agree with TRBD1. The CDR3 spans 14 residues. Losses at the gene ends were 3 bases for V and 2 bases for J; bases not matched to a gene: 4. Germline CDR1 reads MNHEY; CDR2 reads SMNVEV (reference sequence). CDR3 loop: CASSFTQGAYEQYF. Here the CDR3 DNA reads TGTGCCAGCAGTTTCACCCAGGGGGCCTACGAGCAGTACTTC.

This chain links TRBV7-9 with TRBJ2-5; D uncertain. Germline CDR1 SEHNR, CDR2 FQNEAQ (reference sequence). The CDR3 totals 14 residues. V was cut by 1 base and J by 2 bases, with 8 bases left in between. The CDR3 bases are TGTGCCAGCAGCTTAGATAACTATCAAGAGACCCAGTACTTC. The encoded protein is CASSLDNYQETQYF. The variable domain in full, completed from reference TRBV7-9 and TRBJ2-5, reads DTGVSQNPRHKITKRGQNVTFRCDPISEHNRLYWYRQTLGQGPEFLTYFQNEAQLEKSRLLSDRFSAERPKGSFSTLEIQRTEQGDSAMYLCASSLDNYQETQYFGPGTRLLVL.

The gene calls are TRBV30 and TRBJ1-2; a possible D gene is TRBD1 (5 bases). Trimming cost V 5 bases and J 1 base, with 29 bases left between them. The CDR3 loop spans 19 amino acids. CDR1 is GTSNPN, CDR2 SVGIG, per germline (reference sequence). The CDR3: CAWGRHKRWWGRDNYGYTF. The CDR3, as DNA: TGTGCCTGGGGGCGGCACAAAAGGTGGTGGGGGAGGGATAACTATGGCTACACCTTC.

The V call is TRBV7-9, the J call TRBJ1-2, with a weak D call TRBD1 (6 bases). Germline values: CDR1 SEHNR, CDR2 FQNEAQ (reference sequence). V was trimmed by 1 base and J by 6 bases, leaving 18 bases between them. The CDR3 has 16 residues. The CDR3 DNA sequence: TGTGCCAGCAGCTTAGGGTGGTCGGGCAGGGGACATGGCTACACCTTC. Translated, it gives CASSLGWSGRGHGYTF.

CDR3 residues: CASSLRVDYEQYF. DNA of the CDR3: TGTGCCAGCAGCTTGAGGGTGGACTACGAGCAGTACTTC. This chain connects TRBV7-9 to TRBJ2-7; a weak D match, TRBD2 (5 bases). The CDR3 length is 13 residues. Looked up from germline, CDR1 is SEHNR and CDR2 is FQNEAQ (reference sequence). The germline V and J ends were trimmed by 3 bases and 3 bases, with 9 bases remaining between them.

The chain combines TRBV29-1 with TRBJ1-1, with 8 positions matching TRBD1. Per the germline V gene, CDR1 is SQVTM and CDR2 is ANQGSEA. The CDR3 loop spans 14 amino acids. V lost 5 bases, J lost 3 bases, and 8 bases stayed unmatched. CDR3 in DNA: TGCAGCGTTTCGGCAGGGGGCGCCGACACTGAAGCTTTCTTT. Its protein is CSVSAGGADTEAFF.